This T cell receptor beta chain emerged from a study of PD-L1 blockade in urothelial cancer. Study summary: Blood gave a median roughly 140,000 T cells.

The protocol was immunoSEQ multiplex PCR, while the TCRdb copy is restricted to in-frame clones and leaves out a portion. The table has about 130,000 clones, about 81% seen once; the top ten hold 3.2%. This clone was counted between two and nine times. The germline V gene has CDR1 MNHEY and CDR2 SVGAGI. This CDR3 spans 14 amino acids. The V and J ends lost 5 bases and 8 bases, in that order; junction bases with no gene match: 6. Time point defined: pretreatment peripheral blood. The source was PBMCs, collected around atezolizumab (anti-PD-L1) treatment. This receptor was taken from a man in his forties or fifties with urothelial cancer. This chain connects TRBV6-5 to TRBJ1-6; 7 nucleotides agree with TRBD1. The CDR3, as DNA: TGTGCCAGCAGTAGGACAGGAGGCGATTCACCCCTCCACTTT. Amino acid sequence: CASSRTGGDSPLHF.